These 9 T cell receptor beta chains share one sample of origin, sequenced in a study of CD8+CD57+ T cells in acquired aplastic anemia. Profiling that covered TCR beta VDJ and CDR3 relied on genomic DNA as its template. TCRdb used MiXCR to reprocess the reads, holding one entry per CDR3 protein. This table has approximately 250,000 distinct CDR3 sequences, 82% appearing once. Patients included in sequencing had previously demonstrated CD8+CD57+ cell expansion by flow cytometry. The sample consisted of sorted CD4+, CD8+, or CD8+CD57+ T cells (not recorded which) from PBMCs. The origin of the receptors is a human donor with aplastic anemia.

The CDR3 bases are TGTGCCAGCAGCTGGGGGGAGGGCTACGGGGCCAACGTCCTGACTTTC. It codes for CASSWGEGYGANVLTF. The chain couples TRBV5-6 to TRBJ2-6, with 7 bases that match TRBD2. Germline V gives CDR1 SGHDT, CDR2 YYEEEE. The CDR3 has 16 residues. V shed 3 bases and J 4 bases; nucleotides not matched to a gene: 7.

As for this clonotype: A read error may explain this, as a much larger clone is one base away. The chain has TRBV7-9 and TRBJ1-2; TRBD1 might be the D (5 bases). The V end lost 3 bases, the J end lost 14 bases, and 25 bases lay between the germline ends. Germline-derived CDR1 and CDR2 are SEHNR and FQNEAQ (reference sequence). The CDR3 is 15 residues long. Written as DNA, the CDR3 is TGTGCCAGCAGCTTTCAAGGAAGCGGGGGGTACGATGAGACCTTC. Protein sequence: CASSFQGSGGYDETF.

With regard to this clonotype: A read error may produce the germline difference seen at one junction end. The chain joins TRBV19 to TRBJ2-3, with D possibly being TRBD2 (6 bases). The germline V gene has CDR1 LNHDA and CDR2 SQIVND (reference sequence). This CDR3 contains 15 residues. The CDR3 bases are TGTGCCAGCAGTATTCCTAGCGCAGCCACCGATACGCAGTACTTT. Translated: CASSIPSAATDTQYF.

V and J are TRBV20-1 and TRBJ2-7, with no clear D. There are 13 residues in the CDR3. The germline V and J ends were trimmed by 7 bases and 7 bases, with 20 bases remaining between them. Germline V CDR1 and CDR2: DFQATT, SNEGSKA (reference sequence). This CDR3 reads CSVSGYYNSEQYF. The CDR3 DNA sequence: TGCAGTGTGTCGGGTTACTACAATTCAGAGCAGTACTTC.

To note about this clonotype: This is likely a read error, given that the CDR3 carries no conserved phenylalanine or tryptophan at its end. Because the CDR3's place on the DNA is in doubt, the DNA is left out and the CDR3 is given as listed by TCRdb. The V call is TRBV7-3, the J call TRBJ1-2. Both ends counted, the CDR3 spans 13 residues. Per germline, CDR1 SGHTA and CDR2 FQGTGA. The CDR3: CASSQGLAGGSPL.

This rearrangement joins TRBV6-4 to TRBJ2-1; the match to TRBD2 covers 8 bases. The V gene's germline CDR1 is MRHNA and CDR2 SNTAGT. J was trimmed by 8 bases and V by 6 bases; bases with no gene match: 12. This CDR3 comprises 15 residues. The CDR3 region is CASRVTSAPGHEQFF. In DNA, the CDR3 is TGTGCCAGCAGGGTGACTAGCGCCCCCGGCCATGAGCAGTTCTTC.

About this clonotype itself: The missing conserved phenylalanine or tryptophan at the end of this CDR3 makes a read error likely. The DNA is left out, because the CDR3 cannot be placed on it with certainty; the CDR3 is given as TCRdb lists it. This chain joins TRBV2 and TRBJ2-1; no DNA check was done on the table's D call, TRBD1. Looked up from germline, CDR1 is SNHLY and CDR2 is FYNNEI. Termini included, the CDR3 measures 16 amino acids. The CDR3 spells CASSDGGVNGQVVGPG.

In regard to this clonotype: At one of its ends the junction is not consistent with the germline gene, which may arise from a read error. The chain couples TRBV7-8 to TRBJ1-5, with D possibly matching TRBD1 (5 bases). This CDR3 comprises 15 residues. The germline V gene encodes CDR1 SGHVS and CDR2 FQNEAQ. In DNA form, the CDR3 reads TGTGCCAGCAGCGTAGGGGTATCGCGCAATCCGCCCCAGCATTTT. Translated: CASSVGVSRNPPQHF.

This clonotype rates as medium-sized. The J gene is TRBJ1-2, the V gene TRBV24-1; the match to TRBD1 covers 12 bases. CDR3 length equals 18 residues. Germline V CDR1 and CDR2: KGHDR, SFDVKD. The trim removed 3 bases at V and 9 bases at J, leaving 16 bases unmatched. The CDR3 region has the DNA TGTGCCACCAGTGATACCAAGGGGACAGGGGGCCCTCCGGAGAGCTACACCTTC. It encodes CATSDTKGTGGPPESYTF.